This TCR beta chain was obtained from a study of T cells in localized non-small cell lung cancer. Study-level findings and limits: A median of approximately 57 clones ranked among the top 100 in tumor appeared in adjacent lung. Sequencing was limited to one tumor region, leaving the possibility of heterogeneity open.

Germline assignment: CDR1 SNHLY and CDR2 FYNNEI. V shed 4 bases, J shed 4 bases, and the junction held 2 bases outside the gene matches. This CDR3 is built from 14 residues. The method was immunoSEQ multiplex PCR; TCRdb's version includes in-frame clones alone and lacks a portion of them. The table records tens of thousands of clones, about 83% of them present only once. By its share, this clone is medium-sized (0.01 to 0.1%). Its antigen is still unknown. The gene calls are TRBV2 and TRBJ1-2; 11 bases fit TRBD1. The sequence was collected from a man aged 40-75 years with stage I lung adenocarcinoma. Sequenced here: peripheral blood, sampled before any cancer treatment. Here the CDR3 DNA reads TGTGCCAGCAGTGGGACAGGGGGCATCTATGGCTACACCTTC. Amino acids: CASSGTGGIYGYTF.